Each of the 31 T cell receptor beta chains below was sequenced from the same sample in a study of blood T cell repertoires in COVID-19. The repertoire was sequenced with immunoSEQ multiplex PCR; TCRdb's copy has only in-frame clones and lacks some. The sample has just under 40,000 clones, roughly 78% seen once; the top ten hold approximately 23%. Material for sequencing was peripheral blood. The source is a man aged 65 to 79 with acute or convalescent COVID-19.

This clone was recorded once. The genes are TRBV28 and TRBJ1-2; D might be TRBD1 (5 bases). The germline V gene encodes CDR1 MDHEN and CDR2 SYDVKM. The CDR3 sequence is 15 residues long. The V end was cut by 1 base, the J end by 7 bases, with 16 bases between. The CDR3 reads CASSLSAPLTAGYTF. As DNA, the CDR3 is TGTGCCAGCAGTTTATCAGCCCCACTGACAGCTGGCTACACCTTC.

This chain uses TRBV28 with TRBJ1-4; D possibly corresponds to TRBD1 (5 bases). This CDR3 spans 16 amino acids. V dropped 6 bases and J dropped 0 bases, with 14 bases sitting between them. Germline CDR1 and CDR2: MDHEN and SYDVKM. DNA for the CDR3: TGTGCCAGCAGCTTAGGCGGGGGGGCAACTAATGAAAAACTGTTTTTT. Its protein product is CASSLGGGATNEKLFF.

The J gene is TRBJ1-1, the V gene TRBV10-3; TRBD1 agrees at 8 bases. CDR3 length: 15 amino acids. The germline V gene encodes CDR1 ENHRY and CDR2 SYGVKD. Germline trimming cut 3 bases from V and 1 base from J; bases unmatched to any gene: 4. This chain's CDR3 is CAISEGQGANTEAFF. In nucleotides, the CDR3 is TGTGCCATCAGTGAAGGACAGGGCGCGAACACTGAAGCTTTCTTT.

The J gene is TRBJ2-7, the V gene TRBV19, with D perhaps matching TRBD2 (7 bases). Germline loops: CDR1 LNHDA, CDR2 SQIVND (reference sequence). Trimming removed 7 bases at V and 2 bases at J, with 15 bases between. The CDR3 extends over 14 amino acids. CDR3 sequence: CASTRGGSPYEQYF. CDR3 nucleotides: TGTGCCAGTACCAGGGGCGGGAGCCCCTACGAGCAGTACTTC.

The J gene is TRBJ2-3, the V gene TRBV29-1; perhaps TRBD1 as D (6 bases). Germline-derived CDR1 and CDR2 are SQVTM and ANQGSEA. Trimming took off 6 bases at V and 0 bases at J, with 7 bases between the two ends. CDR3 length: 12 residues. Here the CDR3 reads CSVRGSTDTQYF. As DNA, the CDR3 is TGCAGCGTAAGGGGGAGCACAGATACGCAGTATTTT.

This chain joins TRBV6-1 and TRBJ1-2; 7 bases are shared with TRBD1. CDR1 is MNHNS and CDR2 is SASEGT in the germline V gene. Germline trimming cut 3 bases from V and 4 bases from J; bases unmatched to any gene: 11. This CDR3 has 16 residues. The CDR3 reads CASSDSLDRLLYGYTF. CDR3 nucleotides: TGTGCCAGCAGTGACAGCTTGGACAGGCTACTCTATGGCTACACCTTC.

The rearrangement links TRBV19 to TRBJ2-7; TRBD1 aligns across 8 bases. V shed 3 bases and J 4 bases; nucleotides not matched to a gene: 2. Looked up from germline, CDR1 is LNHDA and CDR2 is SQIVND (reference sequence). The CDR3 is made up of 13 amino acids. The DNA of the CDR3 is TGTGCCAGTAGTATTGGACAGGGATACGAGCAGTACTTC. This sequence encodes CASSIGQGYEQYF.

This clone has a handful of counts. CDR3 sequence reads: CASSESVWQGGNTGELFF. The CDR3 coding sequence is TGTGCCAGCAGTGAATCGGTTTGGCAGGGAGGAAACACCGGGGAGCTGTTTTTT. The chain uses TRBV2 and TRBJ2-2; maybe TRBD2 (6 bases). Germline V gene data show CDR1 as SNHLY and CDR2 as FYNNEI. The CDR3 totals 18 residues. V was pared by 2 bases and J by 2 bases, with 18 bases between.

The chain has TRBV3-1 (or the pseudogene TRBV3-2) and TRBJ2-7; 9 bases fit TRBD2. Germline-derived CDR1 and CDR2 are LGHDT and YNNKEL (reference sequence). This CDR3 is 19 amino acids long. V was clipped by 0 bases and J by 6 bases; unmatched bases: 18. CDR3 in amino acids: CASSQDLSKGIAGEGEQYF. For the CDR3, the DNA is TGTGCCAGCAGCCAAGATTTGAGTAAAGGCATAGCGGGAGAGGGCGAGCAGTACTTC.

The V call is TRBV5-4, the J call TRBJ1-5, with D possibly matching TRBD1 (6 bases). Germline CDR1 reads SGHNT; CDR2 reads YYREEE (reference sequence). The V end was cut by 2 bases, the J end by 5 bases, with 14 bases between. The CDR3 runs to 15 residues. In DNA form, the CDR3 reads TGTGCCAGCAGCTTAGGGGGACGGGAGGATCAGCCCCAGCATTTT. Protein sequence: CASSLGGREDQPQHF.

The CDR3 region is CASSTSGSPNTGELFF. CDR3 DNA sequence: TGTGCCAGCAGCACTAGCGGGAGCCCGAACACCGGGGAGCTGTTTTTT. This chain uses TRBV5-5 with TRBJ2-2; 11 positions match TRBD2. The CDR3 length is 16 residues. Trimming took 4 bases from V and 0 from J; bases not matched to a gene: 2. From germline, CDR1 is SGHKS and CDR2 YYEKEE (reference sequence).

V and J are TRBV28 and TRBJ1-2; 8 positions agree with TRBD1. The length of the CDR3 is 16 residues. V shed 4 bases and J 2 bases; nucleotides not matched to a gene: 9. Germline CDR1 reads MDHEN; CDR2 reads SYDVKM. The CDR3 region is CASSSLSGDRNYGYTF. The CDR3 nucleotides are TGTGCCAGCAGTTCACTCTCGGGGGACAGGAACTATGGCTACACCTTC.

The gene calls are TRBV4-1 and TRBJ1-1; D is possibly TRBD1 (5 bases). Trimming removed 4 bases from V and 6 bases from J, with 15 bases in between. The CDR3 runs 14 residues. From germline, CDR1 is MGHRA and CDR2 YSYEKL. CDR3 DNA: TGCGCCAGCAGCCCGCTCACCCAGGGCTCTGAAGCTTTCTTT. It translates to CASSPLTQGSEAFF.

V is TRBV9 and J is TRBJ1-1, with a weak D call TRBD1 (5 bases). Germline values: CDR1 SGDLS, CDR2 YYNGEE. This CDR3 region has 15 residues. Between the trimmed V and J ends, which lost 3 bases and 7 bases, there was a span of 19 bases. The CDR3: CASSASSGTRHEAFF. In DNA, the CDR3 is TGTGCCAGCAGCGCTTCCTCCGGGACTCGCCATGAAGCTTTCTTT.

The J gene is TRBJ1-2, the V gene TRBV6-5; D is possibly TRBD1 (6 bases). This CDR3 is built from 13 residues. Germline V gives CDR1 MNHEY, CDR2 SVGAGI. The V gene lost 6 bases and the J gene lost 6 bases, with 14 bases spanning the gap. The CDR3 protein is CASRKQGSDGYTF. CDR3 nucleotides: TGTGCCAGCAGAAAACAGGGATCGGATGGCTACACCTTC.

This clone was counted once. J is TRBJ2-2 and V is TRBV15; a possible D gene is TRBD2 (7 bases). The CDR3 loop spans 16 amino acids. The germline V gene has CDR1 LNHNV and CDR2 YYDKDF (reference sequence). Trimming shortened V by 5 bases and J by 1 base, and 14 bases separated the two germline ends. CDR3 amino acids: CATSRGEGQNTGELFF. The CDR3, as DNA: TGTGCCACCAGCCGCGGGGAGGGACAGAACACCGGGGAGCTGTTTTTT.

The genes are TRBV28 and TRBJ1-4; no firm D call. There are 14 residues in the CDR3. The germline V and J ends were trimmed by 7 bases and 8 bases, with 17 bases remaining between them. The germline gives CDR1 MDHEN, CDR2 SYDVKM. CDR3 sequence reads: CASTDSSGGEKLFF. The CDR3 nucleotides are TGTGCCAGCACCGACTCCTCAGGAGGGGAAAAACTGTTTTTT.

A single count supports this clone. The genes are TRBV5-6 and TRBJ1-5; 7 bases line up with TRBD1. With V trimmed by 3 bases and J by 7 bases, 7 bases remained unmatched. The germline gives CDR1 SGHDT, CDR2 YYEEEE. The CDR3 runs to 14 residues. This CDR3 reads CASSSGQFEQPQHF. CDR3 DNA: TGTGCCAGCAGCTCGGGACAGTTCGAACAGCCCCAGCATTTT. The entire variable domain, with the rest obtained from reference TRBV5-6 and TRBJ1-5, is as follows: DAGVTQSPTHLIKTRGQQVTLRCSPKSGHDTVSWYQQALGQGPQFIFQYYEEEERQRGNFPDRFSGHQFPNYSSELNVNALLLGDSALYLCASSSGQFEQPQHFGDGTRLSIL.

This sequence joins TRBV25-1 and TRBJ2-1; 16 bases fit TRBD2. The germline V gene encodes CDR1 MGHDK and CDR2 SYGVNS. V gave up 4 bases and J gave up 7 bases; unmatched junction bases: 4. The CDR3 has 16 amino acids. The CDR3 DNA sequence: TGTGCCAGCAGTGGGGGACTAGCGGGAGGGTCAAATGAGCAGTTCTTC. This sequence encodes CASSGGLAGGSNEQFF.

Worth noting for this clone: One end of the junction is discordant with germline, which a read error may explain. Additional DNA sequences in this sample encode the identical CDR3. The chain combines TRBV5-4 with TRBJ1-2; TRBD1 agrees at 7 bases. This CDR3 has 14 residues. Germline V CDR1 and CDR2: SGHNT, YYREEE (reference sequence). The CDR3 loop is CASSLTGDYYGYTF. CDR3 coding DNA: TGTGCCAGCAGCTTAACAGGGGATTACTATGGTTACACCTTC.

The chain joins TRBV2 to TRBJ2-1; maybe TRBD2 (5 bases). Germline V gene lookup returns CDR1 SNHLY and CDR2 FYNNEI. This CDR3 comprises 12 residues. V lost 6 bases to trimming and J lost 6 bases, with 9 bases between them. CDR3 loop: CASSPEGNEQFF. The CDR3 nucleotides read TGTGCCAGCAGCCCAGAGGGCAATGAGCAGTTCTTC. Full variable domain (outside the CDR3, taken from reference TRBV2 and TRBJ2-1): EPEVTQTPSHQVTQMGQEVILRCVPISNHLYFYWYRQILGQKVEFLVSFYNNEISEKSEIFDDQFSVERPDGSNFTLKIRSTKLEDSAMYFCASSPEGNEQFFGPGTRLTVL.

V gene TRBV5-1 combines with J gene TRBJ2-5, with 9 bases aligning to TRBD1. The V gene end was trimmed by 0 bases and the J gene end by 1 base; junction bases not matched to a gene: 4. CDR1 is SGHRS and CDR2 is YFSETQ in the germline V gene. This CDR3 is 16 amino acids long. The CDR3 DNA sequence: TGCGCCAGCAGCTTGGGGACAGGGGTTTCCCAAGAGACCCAGTACTTC. Protein sequence: CASSLGTGVSQETQYF.

This chain joins TRBV5-1 and TRBJ2-7; 9 bases are shared with TRBD2. Germline CDR1 and CDR2: SGHRS and YFSETQ. This CDR3 contains 15 residues. V shed 0 bases, J shed 5 bases, and the junction held 6 bases outside the gene matches. CDR3 region: CASSLGVAGVDEQYF. The CDR3 DNA reads TGCGCCAGCAGCTTGGGGGTAGCGGGAGTCGACGAGCAGTACTTC.

The chain is built from TRBV2 and TRBJ2-4; 10 bases fit TRBD2. With V trimmed by 5 bases and J by 6 bases, 10 bases remained unmatched. This CDR3 comprises 16 residues. Germline-derived CDR1 and CDR2 are SNHLY and FYNNEI. The CDR3 spells CASSPIAGGSPNIQYF. CDR3 coding DNA: TGTGCCAGCAGTCCAATAGCGGGAGGTTCCCCAAACATTCAGTACTTC.

The chain carries TRBV5-4 and TRBJ2-7, with D possibly being TRBD1 (6 bases). The CDR3 consists of 14 residues. The germline CDR1 and CDR2 sequences are SGHNT and YYREEE (reference sequence). V was pared by 0 bases and J by 4 bases, with 11 bases between. The CDR3 bases are TGTGCCAGCAGCTTGGACAGGGTTTTGTACGAGCAGTACTTC. The encoded protein is CASSLDRVLYEQYF.

The chain combines TRBV5-4 with TRBJ1-3; TRBD1 is a possible D gene (6 bases). The CDR3 loop spans 14 amino acids. Germline V gene data show CDR1 as SGHNT and CDR2 as YYREEE (reference sequence). Trimming removed 10 bases from V and 0 bases from J, with 14 bases in between. CDR3 residues: CAFRDKRSGNTIYF. In nucleotides, the CDR3 is TGTGCCTTTCGGGACAAACGCTCTGGAAACACCATATATTTT.

The rearrangement uses TRBV6-6 and TRBJ1-1; TRBD1 matches 7 bases. V was pared by 5 bases and J by 3 bases, with 15 bases of the junction left unmatched. The germline gives CDR1 MNHNY, CDR2 SVGAGI (reference sequence). The CDR3 totals 17 residues. Here the CDR3 reads CASSPQGGRGADTEAFF. DNA of the CDR3: TGTGCCAGCAGTCCCCAAGGGGGCAGGGGCGCGGACACTGAAGCTTTCTTT.

J is TRBJ2-7 and V is TRBV7-9; 11 bases agree with TRBD2. The junction had 5 bases not matched to a gene; V was cut back by 3 bases and J by 4 bases. Germline loops: CDR1 SEHNR, CDR2 FQNEAQ (reference sequence). This CDR3 spans 15 amino acids. The CDR3 DNA reads as TGTGCCAGCAGCTTGACTAGCGGGATCATATACGAGCAGTACTTC. Its protein is CASSLTSGIIYEQYF. The variable domain in full, with the rest retrieved from reference TRBV7-9 and TRBJ2-7, is DTGVSQNPRHKITKRGQNVTFRCDPISEHNRLYWYRQTLGQGPEFLTYFQNEAQLEKSRLLSDRFSAERPKGSFSTLEIQRTEQGDSAMYLCASSLTSGIIYEQYFGPGTRLTVT.

This clone was found a few times. The chain uses TRBV18 and TRBJ2-7, with a weak D call TRBD1 (6 bases). Germline V gives CDR1 KGHSH, CDR2 LQKENI. V lost 2 bases and J 6 bases, leaving 17 bases between the germline ends. CDR3 length equals 15 residues. The CDR3 DNA sequence: TGTGCCAGCTCACCAATCTCTTACTCAGGGGTCGAGCAGTACTTC. Its translation is CASSPISYSGVEQYF.

V usage is TRBV7-6 and J usage is TRBJ2-1; 8 bases agree with TRBD2. The CDR3 extends over 16 amino acids. After removal of 7 bases from V and 7 bases from J, the junction contained 15 bases not matched to a gene. CDR1 and CDR2 (germline): SGHVS, FNYEAQ. The CDR3 region is CASTLSRAGEGNEQFF. CDR3 bases: TGTGCCAGCACCCTTAGTCGAGCGGGAGAGGGAAATGAGCAGTTCTTC.

The chain has TRBV9 and TRBJ1-2; possibly TRBD1 for D (5 bases). V lost 0 bases and J 7 bases, leaving 13 bases between the germline ends. Per the germline V gene, CDR1 is SGDLS and CDR2 is YYNGEE. The CDR3 is 14 residues long. The CDR3 nucleotides read TGTGCCAGCAGCGTAGCGCCGGGGGTTGGTGGCTACACCTTC. Its translation: CASSVAPGVGGYTF.